The following is a T cell receptor (beta chain) sequence with its context. This sample is drawn from a study of blood T cell repertoires in COVID-19. Authors' processing steps: Amplification of reference gene primers provided the estimated nucleated cell counts. The repertoire was sequenced with immunoSEQ multiplex PCR; TCRdb's copy has only in-frame clones and lacks some. V, J and clone size are taken as reported in that table, and D and trimming were inferred from the DNA itself. The sample has 200,000 or so clones, around 83% seen once. The V gene's germline CDR1 is SGHNT and CDR2 YYREEE (reference sequence). The CDR3 is 14 amino acids. Germline trimming cut 3 bases from V and 2 bases from J; bases unmatched to any gene: 4.

This chain joins TRBV5-4 and TRBJ1-2, with 7 nucleotides matching TRBD1. The specimen was peripheral blood. The clonotype comes from a man aged 50 or older who had recovered from COVID-19. The chain's CDR3 is CASSSGQRNYGYTF. As DNA, the CDR3 is TGTGCCAGCAGCTCGGGACAGCGGAACTATGGCTACACCTTC.